A selection of T cell receptor beta chains follows, all from one sample in a study of blood T cell repertoires in COVID-19. Measured with immunoSEQ multiplex PCR; TCRdb has only the in-frame clones, and not every one. The sample consists of 150,000 to 200,000 clones, about 89% of them appearing once. The sample consisted of peripheral blood. The receptor set was obtained from a man between 18 and 29 years old who had recovered from COVID-19. Each CDR3 is given with its conserved first and last residue. A D gene is named only where the DNA matches it firmly. Clone size is not always given. Where it is, it says once, few, many or a class for expanded clones.

>TRBV18|TRBD1|TRBJ1-3|NA
TGTGCCAGCTCAGAAATGACAGGGAACGGAAACACCATATATTTT
CASSEMTGNGNTIYF
>TRBV13|NA|TRBJ2-7|NA
TGTGCCAGCAGCCCCAGGGGGGACAAGCAGTACTTC
CASSPRGDKQYF
>TRBV4-3|TRBD1|TRBJ2-7|few
TGCGCCAGCAGCCAAGATAGTACAGGGGGCTCCGAGCAGTACTTC
CASSQDSTGGSEQYF
>TRBV5-1|TRBD2|TRBJ2-3|NA
TGCGCCAGCAGCCTAGCGGGAGGAGATACGCAGTATTTT
CASSLAGGDTQYF
>TRBV9|NA|TRBJ2-2|NA
TGTGCCAGCAGCGTAGGTCGGTGGGGAGACAGGCGCCCCACCGGGGAGCTGTTTTTT
CASSVGRWGDRRPTGELFF
>TRBV7-3|TRBD1|TRBJ1-2|NA
TGTGCCAGCAGCCGGGACAGGGACACGGATGGCTACACCTTC
CASSRDRDTDGYTF
>TRBV4-3|TRBD2|TRBJ2-5|NA
TGCGCCAGCAGCCAAGATCCGGGGGGTAGGGAGACCCAGTACTTC
CASSQDPGGRETQYF
>TRBV7-9|TRBD1|TRBJ2-4|NA
TGTGCCAGCAGCCAATTCCAGGGGACAGGCATTCAGTACTTC
CASSQFQGTGIQYF
>TRBV28|NA|TRBJ2-1|NA
TGTGCCAGCATTGGCGGTTTACGTTACAATGAGCAGTTCTTC
CASIGGLRYNEQFF
>TRBV6-6|NA|TRBJ1-1|NA
TGTGCCAGCAGTTACTCGTTACAGCCGAACACTGAAGCTTTCTTT
CASSYSLQPNTEAFF
>TRBV27|NA|TRBJ2-7|NA
TGTGCCAGCAGTTTATTTGCGGGATACTACGAGCAGTACTTC
CASSLFAGYYEQYF
>TRBV27|TRBD1|TRBJ1-1|NA
TGTGCCAGCAGTCCGGGACAGGGGAAGGGGAACACTGAAGCTTTCTTT
CASSPGQGKGNTEAFF
>TRBV29-1|NA|TRBJ1-1|NA
TGCAGCGTTATGGGGGGGCTCAGCGACACTGAAGCTTTCTTT
CSVMGGLSDTEAFF